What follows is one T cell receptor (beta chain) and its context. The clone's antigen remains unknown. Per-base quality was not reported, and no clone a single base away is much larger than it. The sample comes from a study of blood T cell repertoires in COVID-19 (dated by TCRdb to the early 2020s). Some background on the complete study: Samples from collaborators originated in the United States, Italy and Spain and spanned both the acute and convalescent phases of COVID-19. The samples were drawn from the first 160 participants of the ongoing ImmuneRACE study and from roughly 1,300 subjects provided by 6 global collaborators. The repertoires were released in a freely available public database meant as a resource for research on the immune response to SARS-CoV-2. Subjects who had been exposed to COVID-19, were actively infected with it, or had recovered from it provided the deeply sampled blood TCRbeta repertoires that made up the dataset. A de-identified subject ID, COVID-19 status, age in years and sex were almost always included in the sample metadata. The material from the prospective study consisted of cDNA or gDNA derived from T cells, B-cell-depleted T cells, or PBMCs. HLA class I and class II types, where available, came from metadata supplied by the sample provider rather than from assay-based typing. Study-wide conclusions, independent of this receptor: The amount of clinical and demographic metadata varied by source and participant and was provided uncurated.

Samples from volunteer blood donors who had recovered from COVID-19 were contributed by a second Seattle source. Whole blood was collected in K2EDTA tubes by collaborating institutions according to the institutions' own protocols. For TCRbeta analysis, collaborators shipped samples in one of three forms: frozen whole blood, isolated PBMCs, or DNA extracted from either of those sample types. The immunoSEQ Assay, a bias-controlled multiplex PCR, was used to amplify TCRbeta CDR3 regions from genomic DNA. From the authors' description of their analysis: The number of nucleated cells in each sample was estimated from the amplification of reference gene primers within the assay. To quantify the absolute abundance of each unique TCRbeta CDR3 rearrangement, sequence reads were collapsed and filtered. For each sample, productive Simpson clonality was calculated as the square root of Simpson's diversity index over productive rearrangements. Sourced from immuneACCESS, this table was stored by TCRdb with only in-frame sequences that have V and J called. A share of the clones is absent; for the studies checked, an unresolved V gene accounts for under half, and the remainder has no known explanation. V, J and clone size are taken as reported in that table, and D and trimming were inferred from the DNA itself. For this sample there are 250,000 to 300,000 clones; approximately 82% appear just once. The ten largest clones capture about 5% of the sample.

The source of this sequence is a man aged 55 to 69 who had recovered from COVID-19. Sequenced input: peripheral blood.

CDR3 loop: CASSFGQGNYEQYF. The nucleotide sequence is TGTGCCAGCAGTTTCGGACAGGGTAACTACGAGCAGTACTTC. Rearrangement joined TRBV6-6 to TRBJ2-7, with 8 bases matching TRBD1. V is pruned by 4 bases and J by 3 bases, leaving 5 bases of the junction without a gene match. The CDR3 spans 14 residues, from the cysteine through the phenylalanine. Of all the DNA, just the CDR3 is kept, 42 bases in frame from base 1. The germline V gene (reference sequence) sets CDR1 to MNHNY and CDR2 to SVGAGI.